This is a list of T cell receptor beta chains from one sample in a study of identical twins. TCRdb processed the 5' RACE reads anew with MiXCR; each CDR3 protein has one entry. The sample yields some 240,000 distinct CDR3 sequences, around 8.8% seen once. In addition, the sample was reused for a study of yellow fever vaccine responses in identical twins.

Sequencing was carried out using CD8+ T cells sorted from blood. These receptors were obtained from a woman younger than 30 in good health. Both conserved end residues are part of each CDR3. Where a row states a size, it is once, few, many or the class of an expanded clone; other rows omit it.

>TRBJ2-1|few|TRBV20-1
CSARPLFQGGESYNEQFF
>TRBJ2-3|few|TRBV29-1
CSVVKYFSTDTQYF
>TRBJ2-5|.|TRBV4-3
CASSQTRLETQYF
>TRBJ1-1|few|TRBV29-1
CSVDSQGETEAFF
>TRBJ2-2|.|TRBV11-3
CASSPWGGDTGELFF
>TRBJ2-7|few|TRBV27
CASSLLLGNYEQYF
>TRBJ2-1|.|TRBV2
CASRGQGTNPYNEQFF
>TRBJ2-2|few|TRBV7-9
CASSLEVVVNTGELFF
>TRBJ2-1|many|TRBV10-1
CASSEVAGARVDEQFF
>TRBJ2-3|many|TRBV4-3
CASSPIGTSGSLDTQYF
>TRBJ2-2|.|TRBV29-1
CSVEGDREPNTGELFF
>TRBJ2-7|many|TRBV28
CASTTPGQLLLYEQYF
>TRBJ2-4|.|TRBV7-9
CASSLELDKPCF
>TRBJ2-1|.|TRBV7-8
CASSLPLAGPSYNEQFF
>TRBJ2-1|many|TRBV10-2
CASSDAGEQFF
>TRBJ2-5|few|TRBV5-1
CASSFGQRIQETQYF
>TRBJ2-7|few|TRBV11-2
CASSPVSGGDEQYF
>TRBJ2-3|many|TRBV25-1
CASSGTSSSTDTQYF
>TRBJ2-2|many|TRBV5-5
CASSSTGVTGELFF
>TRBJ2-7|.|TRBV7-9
CASSPKAGPTYEQYF
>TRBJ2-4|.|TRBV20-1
CSAFGLVVGKNIQYF
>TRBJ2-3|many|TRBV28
CASSLRVAADTQYF
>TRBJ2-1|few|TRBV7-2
CASSFSPTRRSYNEQFF
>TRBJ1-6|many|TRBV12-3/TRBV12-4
CASSLRRDNSPLHF
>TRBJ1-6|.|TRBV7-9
CASSLDSNRHSPLHF
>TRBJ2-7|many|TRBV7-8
CASRSLAGGVYEQYF
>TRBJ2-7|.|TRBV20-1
CSARDIGAGSYEQYF
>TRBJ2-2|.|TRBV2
CASSENSAGELFF
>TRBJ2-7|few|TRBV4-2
CASSQDNASGAYEQYF
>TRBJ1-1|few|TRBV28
CASSLSSGGTEAFF
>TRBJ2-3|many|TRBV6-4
CASSGGGGSLDTQYF
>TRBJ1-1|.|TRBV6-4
CASRRDQGTEAFF
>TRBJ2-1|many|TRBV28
CASSLLISGANSYNEQFF